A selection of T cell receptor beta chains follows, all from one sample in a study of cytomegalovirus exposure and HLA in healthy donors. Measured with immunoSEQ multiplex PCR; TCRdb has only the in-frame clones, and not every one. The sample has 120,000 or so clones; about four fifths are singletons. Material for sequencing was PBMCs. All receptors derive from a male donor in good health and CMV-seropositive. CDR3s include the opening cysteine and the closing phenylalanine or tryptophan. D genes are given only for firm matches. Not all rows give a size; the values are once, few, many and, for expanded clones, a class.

CDR3nt: TGCGCCAGCAGCCAAGCCCACTCAGATACGCAGTATTTT; CDR3aa: CASSQAHSDTQYF; v_gene: TRBV4-3; j_gene: TRBJ2-3; abundance: NA; d_gene: NA
CDR3nt: TGTGCCAGCAGTGCCACTAGCGGGAGGTCCACAGATACGCAGTATTTT; CDR3aa: CASSATSGRSTDTQYF; v_gene: TRBV6-1; j_gene: TRBJ2-3; abundance: NA; d_gene: TRBD2
CDR3nt: TGTGCCAGCAGCCCCAGCGGGGGGCCCTACGAGCAGTACTTC; CDR3aa: CASSPSGGPYEQYF; v_gene: TRBV7-3; j_gene: TRBJ2-7; abundance: once; d_gene: TRBD2
CDR3nt: TGTGCCAGCAGCCTAGGGGTTTGGACTAGCTCCTACAATGAGCAGTTCTTC; CDR3aa: CASSLGVWTSSYNEQFF; v_gene: TRBV14; j_gene: TRBJ2-1; abundance: NA; d_gene: TRBD2
CDR3nt: TGCAGCGTTGATCACAGGGGGAGGGATGAGCAGTTCTTC; CDR3aa: CSVDHRGRDEQFF; v_gene: TRBV29-1; j_gene: TRBJ2-1; abundance: NA; d_gene: NA
CDR3nt: TGCAGCGCCAACAGGGGGCGCCGGGACACTGAAGCTTTCTTT; CDR3aa: CSANRGRRDTEAFF; v_gene: TRBV29-1; j_gene: TRBJ1-1; abundance: NA; d_gene: TRBD1
CDR3nt: TGTGCCAGCAGCGCCGGGACTAGAGACGGCGAGCAGTTCTTC; CDR3aa: CASSAGTRDGEQFF; v_gene: TRBV9; j_gene: TRBJ2-1; abundance: NA; d_gene: TRBD2
CDR3nt: TGTGCCATCAGTGGGGGGGGTGCAGGAGGGGACGAGCAGTACTTC; CDR3aa: CAISGGGAGGDEQYF; v_gene: TRBV10-3; j_gene: TRBJ2-7; abundance: NA; d_gene: TRBD2
CDR3nt: TGTGCCAGTAGTCCGTTCCGGGAGGGCCTGGGTGGCTACACCTTC; CDR3aa: CASSPFREGLGGYTF; v_gene: TRBV19; j_gene: TRBJ1-2; abundance: NA; d_gene: NA
CDR3nt: TGTGCCAGCAGCTTAGGACTGGGAGGGGGGGCCAAAAACAGTCAGTACTTC; CDR3aa: CASSLGLGGGAKNSQYF; v_gene: TRBV13; j_gene: TRBJ2-4; abundance: NA; d_gene: NA
CDR3nt: TGTGCCAGCAGTTTTGGCCGATCCAGGGGAGGGACCAGCTACGAGCAGTACTTC; CDR3aa: CASSFGRSRGGTSYEQYF; v_gene: TRBV5-4; j_gene: TRBJ2-7; abundance: NA; d_gene: NA
CDR3nt: TGCGCCAGCAGCTTACTCCCGGGAGAGTCCTACGAGCAGTACTTC; CDR3aa: CASSLLPGESYEQYF; v_gene: TRBV5-1; j_gene: TRBJ2-7; abundance: NA; d_gene: NA
CDR3nt: TGTGCCAGCAGCTTAGTGGAGGGTCCCTACGAGCAGTACTTC; CDR3aa: CASSLVEGPYEQYF; v_gene: TRBV7-9; j_gene: TRBJ2-7; abundance: NA; d_gene: NA
CDR3nt: TGCGCCAGCAGCCCTACGACAGGGCAAGAGACCCAGTACTTC; CDR3aa: CASSPTTGQETQYF; v_gene: TRBV5-1; j_gene: TRBJ2-5; abundance: NA; d_gene: TRBD1
CDR3nt: TGTGCCTGGGGCCAGGCACATTTTGCTTTCTTT; CDR3aa: CAWGQAHFAFF; v_gene: TRBV30; j_gene: TRBJ1-1; abundance: NA; d_gene: NA
CDR3nt: TGTGCCAGTAGTATACGGGGGAGGGGGATCCGGGATACGCAGTATTTT; CDR3aa: CASSIRGRGIRDTQYF; v_gene: TRBV19; j_gene: TRBJ2-3; abundance: few; d_gene: NA
CDR3nt: TGTGCCAGCAGCTTTATAGGCGGCAGGGGGAGTGAAAAACTGTTTTTT; CDR3aa: CASSFIGGRGSEKLFF; v_gene: TRBV7-2; j_gene: TRBJ1-4; abundance: NA; d_gene: TRBD1
CDR3nt: TGCGCCAGCAGCTTGAGTGCTAGCGGGAGGGAGACCCAGTACTTC; CDR3aa: CASSLSASGRETQYF; v_gene: TRBV5-1; j_gene: TRBJ2-5; abundance: NA; d_gene: TRBD2
CDR3nt: TGTGCCAGCAGTTACCCCCTGTCCGGGGGTTCAGATACGCAGTATTTT; CDR3aa: CASSYPLSGGSDTQYF; v_gene: TRBV6-6; j_gene: TRBJ2-3; abundance: once; d_gene: NA
CDR3nt: TGTGCCACCAGCAGAGAGAAGGGGCGTCCCTACGAGCAGTACTTC; CDR3aa: CATSREKGRPYEQYF; v_gene: TRBV15; j_gene: TRBJ2-7; abundance: NA; d_gene: NA
CDR3nt: TGTGCCAGCTCCCCACCGGGACAGGGGTACCAAGAGACCCAGTACTTC; CDR3aa: CASSPPGQGYQETQYF; v_gene: TRBV2; j_gene: TRBJ2-5; abundance: NA; d_gene: TRBD1
CDR3nt: TGTGCCAGCAGCTTAAGGGGCGGGGCAACTAATGAAAAACTGTTTTTT; CDR3aa: CASSLRGGATNEKLFF; v_gene: TRBV7-8; j_gene: TRBJ1-4; abundance: NA; d_gene: NA
CDR3nt: TGTGCCAGCAGTTCGGAGGCTCCTGGGGAGCAGTTCTTC; CDR3aa: CASSSEAPGEQFF; v_gene: TRBV27; j_gene: TRBJ2-1; abundance: once; d_gene: NA
CDR3nt: TGTGCCAGCCGCCGTGGGGAGAATAATTCACCCCTCCACTTT; CDR3aa: CASRRGENNSPLHF; v_gene: TRBV13; j_gene: TRBJ1-6; abundance: NA; d_gene: NA
CDR3nt: TGTGCCAGCAGCTTAGCCCCCGCGGAAAGCTCCTACAATGAGCAGTTCTTC; CDR3aa: CASSLAPAESSYNEQFF; v_gene: TRBV7-2; j_gene: TRBJ2-1; abundance: NA; d_gene: NA
CDR3nt: TGTGCCAGCAGCCCCCGGCCAGGCCACGTCTACGAGCAGTACTTC; CDR3aa: CASSPRPGHVYEQYF; v_gene: TRBV28; j_gene: TRBJ2-7; abundance: NA; d_gene: NA
CDR3nt: TGTGCCAGCAGGAAGGCGGGGGCTGAAGGCTACACCTTC; CDR3aa: CASRKAGAEGYTF; v_gene: TRBV6-1; j_gene: TRBJ1-2; abundance: NA; d_gene: NA
CDR3nt: TGTGCCAGCAGTGACAGCGGGAGGGATACGCAGTATTTT; CDR3aa: CASSDSGRDTQYF; v_gene: TRBV6-4; j_gene: TRBJ2-3; abundance: few; d_gene: TRBD2
CDR3nt: TGCGCCAGCAGCTTGGCGCAGGGGGCGTGGGCGAATGAGCAGTTCTTC; CDR3aa: CASSLAQGAWANEQFF; v_gene: TRBV5-1; j_gene: TRBJ2-1; abundance: NA; d_gene: TRBD1
CDR3nt: TGTGCCAGCAGTCTACCGGGACAGGGGGTCTACGAGCAGTACTTC; CDR3aa: CASSLPGQGVYEQYF; v_gene: TRBV6-6; j_gene: TRBJ2-7; abundance: NA; d_gene: TRBD1
CDR3nt: TGTGCCAGCTCACTGGGGAGCTCCTACAATGAGCAGTTCTTC; CDR3aa: CASSLGSSYNEQFF; v_gene: TRBV18; j_gene: TRBJ2-1; abundance: NA; d_gene: NA
CDR3nt: TGTGCCATCAGTGAGTCCGGAGCGGTGAGCACAGATACGCAGTATTTT; CDR3aa: CAISESGAVSTDTQYF; v_gene: TRBV10-3; j_gene: TRBJ2-3; abundance: NA; d_gene: NA
CDR3nt: TGTTCCAGCACCCTTCGTTGGACTCTAGCCGGGGAGCTGTTTTTT; CDR3aa: CSSTLRWTLAGELFF; v_gene: TRBV7-9; j_gene: TRBJ2-2; abundance: once; d_gene: NA
CDR3nt: TGCAGCGTTGAAGAACAGGCGAACACTGAAGCTTTCTTT; CDR3aa: CSVEEQANTEAFF; v_gene: TRBV29-1; j_gene: TRBJ1-1; abundance: NA; d_gene: NA
CDR3nt: TGTGCCAGCTCCCCCAACAGGGGCTCTGGGGCCAACGTCCTGACTTTC; CDR3aa: CASSPNRGSGANVLTF; v_gene: TRBV18; j_gene: TRBJ2-6; abundance: NA; d_gene: TRBD1
CDR3nt: TGTGCCAGTAGTATTAAGGGGACAGGGTCTTACAATGAGCAGTTCTTC; CDR3aa: CASSIKGTGSYNEQFF; v_gene: TRBV19; j_gene: TRBJ2-1; abundance: NA; d_gene: TRBD1
CDR3nt: TGTGCCAGCAGCTTAGATTCGCAGTCCTACGAGCAGTACTTC; CDR3aa: CASSLDSQSYEQYF; v_gene: TRBV7-3; j_gene: TRBJ2-7; abundance: NA; d_gene: NA
CDR3nt: TGTGCCAGCAGCTTCACAGGGGGCGAAAGGTACGAGCAGTACTTC; CDR3aa: CASSFTGGERYEQYF; v_gene: TRBV7-2; j_gene: TRBJ2-7; abundance: few; d_gene: TRBD1
CDR3nt: TGTGCCAGCAGCCGGGGGGAGGCGGACACCGGGGAGCTGTTTTTT; CDR3aa: CASSRGEADTGELFF; v_gene: TRBV7-3; j_gene: TRBJ2-2; abundance: few; d_gene: TRBD2
CDR3nt: TGTGCCAGCAGCCAAGCCCCAGCGGGAGGGGAGACCGGGGAGCTGTTTTTT; CDR3aa: CASSQAPAGGETGELFF; v_gene: TRBV4-2; j_gene: TRBJ2-2; abundance: NA; d_gene: TRBD2
CDR3nt: TGTGCCAGCTCATCGGGACAGGGTAGGGGGAATGAGCAGTTCTTC; CDR3aa: CASSSGQGRGNEQFF; v_gene: TRBV18; j_gene: TRBJ2-1; abundance: NA; d_gene: TRBD1
CDR3nt: TGTGCCAGCAGTGACCAGGGTGGGGATACGCAGTATTTT; CDR3aa: CASSDQGGDTQYF; v_gene: TRBV6-1; j_gene: TRBJ2-3; abundance: NA; d_gene: NA
CDR3nt: TGTGCCAGCAGCTGGGGACAGGGCATGGGTACTGAAGCTTTCTTT; CDR3aa: CASSWGQGMGTEAFF; v_gene: TRBV5-5; j_gene: TRBJ1-1; abundance: NA; d_gene: TRBD1
CDR3nt: TGCAGCGTTGACTCCGGGACTGGAGATACGCAGTATTTT; CDR3aa: CSVDSGTGDTQYF; v_gene: TRBV29-1; j_gene: TRBJ2-3; abundance: once; d_gene: NA